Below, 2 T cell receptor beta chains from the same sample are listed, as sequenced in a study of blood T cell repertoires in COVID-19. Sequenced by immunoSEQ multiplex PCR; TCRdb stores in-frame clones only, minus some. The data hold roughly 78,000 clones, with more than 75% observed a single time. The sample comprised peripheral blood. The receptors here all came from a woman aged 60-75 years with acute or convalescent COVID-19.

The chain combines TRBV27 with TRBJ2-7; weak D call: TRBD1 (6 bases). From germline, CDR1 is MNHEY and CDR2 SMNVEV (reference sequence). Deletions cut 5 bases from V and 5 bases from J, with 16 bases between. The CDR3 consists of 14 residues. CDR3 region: CASSRSSTGNEQYF. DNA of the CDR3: TGTGCCAGCAGTCGCTCGAGTACAGGGAACGAGCAGTACTTC.

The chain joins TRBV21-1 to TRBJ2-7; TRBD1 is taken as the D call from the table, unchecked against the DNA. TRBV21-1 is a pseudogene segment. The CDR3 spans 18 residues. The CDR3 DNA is TGTGCCAGCAGCAAAGAGGTCGCAGGGCCCCTATGCCCCTACGAGCAGTACTTC. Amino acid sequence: CASSKEVAGPLCPYEQYF.